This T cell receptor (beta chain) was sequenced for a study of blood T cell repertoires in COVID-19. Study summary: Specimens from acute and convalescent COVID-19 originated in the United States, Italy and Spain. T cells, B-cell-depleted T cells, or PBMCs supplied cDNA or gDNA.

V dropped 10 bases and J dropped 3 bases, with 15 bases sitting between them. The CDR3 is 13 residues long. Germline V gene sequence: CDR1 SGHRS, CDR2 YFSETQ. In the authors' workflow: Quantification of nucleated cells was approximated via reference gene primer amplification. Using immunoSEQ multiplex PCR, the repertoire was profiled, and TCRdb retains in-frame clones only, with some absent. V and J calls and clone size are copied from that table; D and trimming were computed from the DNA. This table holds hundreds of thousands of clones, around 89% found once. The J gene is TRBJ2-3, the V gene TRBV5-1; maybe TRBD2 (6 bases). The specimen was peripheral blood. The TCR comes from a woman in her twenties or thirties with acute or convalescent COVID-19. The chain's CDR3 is CASRAGGTDTQYF. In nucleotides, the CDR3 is TGCGCCTCACGAGCTGGGGGGACAGATACGCAGTATTTT.